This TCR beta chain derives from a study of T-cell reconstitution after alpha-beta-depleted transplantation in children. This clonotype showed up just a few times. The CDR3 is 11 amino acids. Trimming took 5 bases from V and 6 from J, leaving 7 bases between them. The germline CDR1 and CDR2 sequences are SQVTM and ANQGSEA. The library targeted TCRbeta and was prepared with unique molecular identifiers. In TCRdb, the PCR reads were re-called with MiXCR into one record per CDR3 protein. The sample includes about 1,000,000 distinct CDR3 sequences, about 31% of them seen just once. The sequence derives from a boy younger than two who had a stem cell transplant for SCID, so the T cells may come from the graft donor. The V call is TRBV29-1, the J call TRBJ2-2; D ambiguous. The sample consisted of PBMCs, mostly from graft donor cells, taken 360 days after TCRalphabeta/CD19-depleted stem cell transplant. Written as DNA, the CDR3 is TGCAGCGTTTCATACGCCGGGGAGCTGTTTTTT. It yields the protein CSVSYAGELFF.